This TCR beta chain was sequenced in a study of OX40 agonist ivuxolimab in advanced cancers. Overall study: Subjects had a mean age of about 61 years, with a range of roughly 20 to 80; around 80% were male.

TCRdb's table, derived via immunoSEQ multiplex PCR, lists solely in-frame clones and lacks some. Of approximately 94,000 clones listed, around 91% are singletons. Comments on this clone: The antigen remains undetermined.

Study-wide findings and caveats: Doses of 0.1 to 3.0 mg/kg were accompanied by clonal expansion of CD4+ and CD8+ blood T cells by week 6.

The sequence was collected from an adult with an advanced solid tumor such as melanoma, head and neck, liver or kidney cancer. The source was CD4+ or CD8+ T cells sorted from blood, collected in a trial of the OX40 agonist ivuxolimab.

The CDR3 here is CASSPVGGPDTQYF. The CDR3 nucleotides read TGTGCCAGCAGCCCCGTAGGTGGACCAGATACGCAGTATTTT. V is TRBV27 and J is TRBJ2-3; no firm D call. The V end was cut by 6 bases, the J end by 4 bases, with 14 bases between. The CDR3 is 14 residues long. The germline V gene has CDR1 MNHEY and CDR2 SMNVEV (reference sequence).